A selection of T cell receptor beta chains follows, all from one sample in a study of blood T cell repertoires in COVID-19. Only in-frame clones appear in the TCRdb table, and some are missing; sequencing was by immunoSEQ multiplex PCR. The sample carries some 150,000 clones, about 85% recorded once. Sequencing input: peripheral blood. The receptors were gathered from a human donor with acute or convalescent COVID-19. The donor label of this sample is uncertain. Each CDR3 is given with its conserved first and last residue. The order of the fields is J gene, clone size, V gene, D gene, CDR3 protein, CDR3 DNA. A D gene is named only where the DNA matches it firmly. Not all rows give a size; the values are once, few, many and, for expanded clones, a class.

TRBJ1-1	once	TRBV29-1	TRBD1	CSVRTGGNTEAFF	TGCAGCGTCCGGACAGGGGGAAACACTGAAGCTTTCTTT
TRBJ2-4	once	TRBV6-2/TRBV6-3	TRBD2	CASSYSILAGDGAKNIQYF	TGTGCCAGCAGTTACTCGATCCTAGCGGGAGACGGGGCCAAAAACATTCAGTACTTC
TRBJ2-1	.	TRBV5-4	TRBD2	CASSTSGTSYNEQFF	TGTGCCAGCAGCACTAGCGGGACCTCCTACAATGAGCAGTTCTTC
TRBJ1-4	once	TRBV6-1	.	CASSEGGKGEKLFF	TGTGCCAGCAGTGAAGGAGGGAAGGGTGAAAAACTGTTTTTT
TRBJ1-3	.	TRBV18	.	CASSPSSGGNTIYF	TGTGCCAGCTCACCGTCGTCGGGAGGAAACACCATATATTTT
TRBJ2-1	.	TRBV2	TRBD2	CASSRLAGAYNEQFF	TGTGCCAGCAGTCGACTAGCGGGTGCCTACAATGAGCAGTTCTTC
TRBJ2-5	.	TRBV11-2	.	CASSRGSETQYF	TGTGCCAGCAGCAGGGGATCTGAGACCCAGTACTTC
TRBJ1-2	.	TRBV7-9	.	CASSYGGVDGYTF	TGTGCCAGCAGCTACGGAGGGGTGGATGGCTACACCTTC
TRBJ2-5	.	TRBV5-1	TRBD1	CASSFRGGTGSRYQETQYF	TGCGCCAGCAGCTTTCGAGGGGGGACAGGGAGCCGGTACCAAGAGACCCAGTACTTC
TRBJ2-2	few	TRBV27	TRBD1	CASSLWTGNTGELFF	TGTGCCAGCAGTTTATGGACAGGAAACACCGGGGAGCTGTTTTTT
TRBJ2-1	.	TRBV4-1	TRBD2	CASSQGLANEQFF	TGCGCCAGCAGCCAGGGACTAGCCAATGAGCAGTTCTTC
TRBJ1-2	.	TRBV28	.	CASSTPAIIGQTYGYTF	TGTGCCAGCAGTACACCCGCAATAATCGGACAGACCTATGGCTACACCTTC
TRBJ2-7	once	TRBV6-5	TRBD1	CASSFGTGYSEQYF	TGTGCCAGCAGTTTCGGGACAGGGTACTCCGAGCAGTACTTC
TRBJ1-5	once	TRBV28	.	CASSLNRANRPQHF	TGTGCCAGCAGTTTAAATCGCGCAAATCGGCCCCAGCATTTT
TRBJ2-3	.	TRBV2	TRBD2	CASSENGRSPDTQYF	TGTGCCAGCAGTGAAAACGGGAGGTCCCCAGATACGCAGTATTTT
TRBJ1-4	.	TRBV4-3	.	CASSQDKGNGEKLFF	TGCGCCAGCAGCCAAGATAAGGGGAATGGGGAAAAACTGTTTTTT
TRBJ1-6	once	TRBV7-3	.	CASSLQGWNSPLHF	TGTGCCAGCAGCTTACAGGGGTGGAATTCACCCCTCCACTTT
TRBJ2-3	few	TRBV6-2/TRBV6-3	.	CASSSSTDTQYF	TGTGCCAGCAGTTCTAGCACAGATACGCAGTATTTT
TRBJ1-3	.	TRBV3-1/TRBV3-2	.	CASSPIGQSSGNTIYF	TGTGCCAGCAGCCCAATTGGACAGAGCTCTGGAAACACCATATATTTT
TRBJ2-3	.	TRBV3-1/TRBV3-2	TRBD2	CASSQERGGRADTQYF	TGTGCCAGCAGCCAGGAGCGGGGGGGCAGAGCAGATACGCAGTATTTT
TRBJ2-1	few	TRBV4-3	TRBD2	CASSHLLAGESSYNEQFF	TGCGCCAGCAGCCACTTACTAGCGGGAGAGAGCTCCTACAATGAGCAGTTCTTC
TRBJ2-2	few	TRBV5-4	TRBD2	CASRMGLAGGNSGELFF	TGTGCCAGCAGGATGGGACTAGCGGGGGGGAATTCCGGGGAGCTGTTTTTT
TRBJ2-1	.	TRBV6-1	.	CASSEEPGLNEQFF	TGTGCCAGCAGTGAAGAACCGGGACTCAATGAGCAGTTCTTC
TRBJ2-7	.	TRBV14	TRBD1	CASSQRGTGLYEQYF	TGTGCCAGCAGCCAAAGGGGGACAGGGCTCTACGAGCAGTACTTC
TRBJ2-3	.	TRBV7-2	TRBD1	CASSVDRGGDTQYF	TGTGCCAGCAGCGTCGACAGGGGAGGAGATACGCAGTATTTT
TRBJ2-3	.	TRBV4-1	TRBD2	CASRQAGGATDTQYF	TGCGCCAGCAGGCAAGCGGGGGGTGCCACAGATACGCAGTATTTT
TRBJ2-5	.	TRBV5-4	TRBD1	CASSPVQGTTETQYF	TGTGCCAGCAGCCCGGTACAGGGGACCACAGAGACCCAGTACTTC
TRBJ2-7	.	TRBV21-1	.	CASSHSGDRGPCEQYF	TGTGCCAGCAGCCATTCAGGGGACAGAGGACCTTGCGAGCAGTACTTC
TRBJ2-1	.	TRBV6-5	.	CASSYVQGRLFF	TGTGCCAGCAGTTACGTACAGGGAAGGCTGTTCTTC
TRBJ1-1	.	TRBV5-8	TRBD1	CASSLGDRPDTEAFF	TGTGCCAGCAGCTTGGGGGACAGGCCGGACACTGAAGCTTTCTTT
TRBJ1-6	.	TRBV7-8	.	CASSLRQGQNSPLHF	TGTGCCAGCAGCTTAAGGCAGGGGCAGAATTCACCCCTCCACTTT
TRBJ2-7	.	TRBV28	.	CASSLGQGRKQYF	TGTGCCAGCAGTTTAGGGCAGGGTCGAAAGCAGTACTTC
TRBJ1-1	few	TRBV14	.	CASSQVAGSLATEAFF	TGTGCCAGCAGCCAAGTGGCAGGGTCGCTTGCCACTGAAGCTTTCTTT
TRBJ1-2	.	TRBV10-3	TRBD1	CAISGQGRGYTF	TGTGCCATCAGTGGACAGGGGCGAGGCTACACCTTC
TRBJ2-1	.	TRBV30	.	CAWSSRDLSSYNEQFF	TGTGCCTGGAGCTCCAGGGACTTGAGCTCCTACAATGAGCAGTTCTTC
TRBJ2-5	.	TRBV4-3	.	CASSQSRLAGAETQYF	TGCGCCAGCAGCCAGTCCCGCCTGGCGGGGGCGGAGACCCAGTACTTC
TRBJ1-4	few	TRBV5-1	TRBD1	CASSPGDSRNEKLFF	TGCGCCAGCAGCCCAGGGGACAGTCGGAATGAAAAACTGTTTTTT
TRBJ1-1	.	TRBV5-6	TRBD1	CASRTGGVNTEAFF	TGTGCCAGCAGAACAGGGGGCGTGAACACTGAAGCTTTCTTT
TRBJ2-7	.	TRBV28	.	CATQGRTVNYYEQYF	TGTGCCACCCAGGGCCGGACAGTTAACTACTACGAGCAGTACTTC
TRBJ2-1	.	TRBV4-2	TRBD2	CASSQETGLAGGRDNEQFF	TGTGCCAGCAGCCAAGAAACGGGACTAGCAGGGGGGAGAGACAATGAGCAGTTCTTC
TRBJ2-7	.	TRBV11-2	.	CASSPGQGNFPLYEQYF	TGTGCCAGCAGCCCGGGGCAGGGGAATTTCCCCCTCTACGAGCAGTACTTC
TRBJ1-2	.	TRBV7-3	TRBD1	CASSPKTGNYGYTF	TGTGCCAGCAGTCCTAAGACAGGGAACTATGGCTACACCTTC